The T cell receptor (beta chain) under discussion was sequenced for a study of OX40 agonist ivuxolimab in advanced cancers. In the study overall: Two cutaneous melanoma patients and one hepatocellular carcinoma patient, three in all, had partial responses.

The germline gives CDR1 MDHEN, CDR2 SYDVKM. CDR3 length equals 12 residues. The V gene lost 5 bases and the J gene lost 8 bases, with 12 bases spanning the gap. Study-wide results and limits: The CD4+ and CD8+ T cells in the blood had expanded clonally by week 6 at 0.1 to 3.0 mg/kg. The authors did not determine the antigen specificity of the expanded peripheral T cells.

As regards this clone: Its target is unknown.

The data were produced by immunoSEQ multiplex PCR, yet TCRdb's version contains in-frame clones alone and is incomplete. Of 67,000 or so clones listed, about 88% are singletons. The chain employs TRBV28 and TRBJ1-1; D not resolved. The specimen comprised CD4+ or CD8+ T cells sorted from blood, sampled in a trial of the OX40 agonist ivuxolimab. The sequence came from an adult with an advanced solid tumor such as melanoma, head and neck, liver or kidney cancer. The CDR3 region has the DNA TGTGCCAGCAGTACCCAGGCGCCCGAAGCTTTCTTT. It is translated as CASSTQAPEAFF.